What follows are 32 T cell receptor beta chains derived from one specimen sequenced in a study of blood T cell repertoires in COVID-19. TCRdb's table, derived via immunoSEQ multiplex PCR, lists solely in-frame clones and lacks some. This table holds under 250,000 clones, 84% found once. Material for sequencing was peripheral blood. These receptor sequences come from a human donor in a cohort sampled during active COVID-19.

The gene calls are TRBV3-1 (or the pseudogene TRBV3-2) and TRBJ2-7; D is unclear. Germline V gene lookup returns CDR1 LGHDT and CDR2 YNNKEL (reference sequence). This CDR3 has 12 amino acids. The V and J ends lost 5 bases and 3 bases respectively, with 8 bases between them. The CDR3 bases are TGTGCCAGCAGCTCTGGTAGCTACGAGCAGTACTTC. Translation gives CASSSGSYEQYF.

This clone was seen just once. V and J are TRBV5-1 and TRBJ2-5; TRBD2 agrees at 10 bases. The CDR3 has 16 amino acids. The germline gives CDR1 SGHRS, CDR2 YFSETQ. V was pared by 4 bases and J by 4 bases, with 10 bases of the junction left unmatched. CDR3 residues: CASSRTSGITTETQYF. In DNA form, the CDR3 reads TGCGCCAGCAGCCGGACTAGCGGAATTACAACAGAGACCCAGTACTTC.

This clone appeared a single time. The chain employs TRBV7-2 and TRBJ2-7; 11 bases are a match to TRBD1. CDR1 and CDR2 (germline): SGHTA, FQGNSA. The V gene end was trimmed by 4 bases and the J gene end by 2 bases; junction bases not matched to a gene: 13. The CDR3 has 18 amino acids. CDR3 nucleotides: TGTGCCAGCAGCTCAAGCCCCCGGACAGGGGGCTTTCCCTACGAGCAGTACTTC. Its translation is CASSSSPRTGGFPYEQYF.

This clone was detected only once. This chain uses TRBV11-2 with TRBJ2-7; D may be TRBD2 (6 bases). Trimming stripped 3 bases from V and 2 bases from J, with 11 bases between. This CDR3 has 14 amino acids. The germline gives CDR1 SGHAT, CDR2 FQNNGV. The CDR3 coding sequence is TGTGCCAGCAGCTTGCTAGCGATGACCTACGAGCAGTACTTC. This gives the protein CASSLLAMTYEQYF.

The sample holds a few counts of this clone. The chain has TRBV18 and TRBJ2-5; 12 bases match TRBD2. V dropped 6 bases and J dropped 3; count of bases not matched to a gene: 8. Germline CDR1 reads KGHSH; CDR2 reads LQKENI. The CDR3 has 16 amino acids. In DNA form, the CDR3 reads TGTGCCAGCTCGCGGACTAGCGGGATTTTAAAAGAGACCCAGTACTTC. This gives the protein CASSRTSGILKETQYF.

This clone has ten or more counts. The V call is TRBV6-5, the J call TRBJ2-4; 9 bases fit TRBD2. This CDR3 has 15 amino acids. V shed 6 bases, J shed 2 bases, and the junction held 5 bases outside the gene matches. Germline V CDR1 and CDR2: MNHEY, SVGAGI. The CDR3 protein is CASRGAGGTKNIQYF. Here the CDR3 DNA reads TGTGCCAGCAGGGGCGCGGGGGGGACCAAAAACATTCAGTACTTC.

This chain connects TRBV5-8 to TRBJ1-5; D is unresolved. V was clipped by 4 bases and J by 4 bases, with 6 bases between them. The CDR3 is 12 amino acids. Germline V gene lookup returns CDR1 SGHTS and CDR2 YDEGEE. CDR3 in amino acids: CASSLYNQPQHF. As DNA, the CDR3 is TGTGCCAGCAGCCTATATAATCAGCCCCAGCATTTT.

The rearrangement uses TRBV5-1 and TRBJ2-7; D perhaps matches TRBD1 (7 bases). CDR1 is SGHRS and CDR2 is YFSETQ in the germline V gene. The V end lost 4 bases, the J end lost 6 bases, and 17 bases lay between the germline ends. The CDR3 has 14 amino acids. The CDR3 spells CASSNPGQRAEQYF. The CDR3 DNA sequence: TGCGCCAGCAGCAACCCGGGACAGCGGGCCGAGCAGTACTTC.

Only a few counts were recorded for this clone. The V call is TRBV11-2, the J call TRBJ2-1; 7 nucleotides line up with TRBD2. Germline CDR1 SGHAT, CDR2 FQNNGV. V dropped 5 bases and J dropped 5; count of bases not matched to a gene: 9. The CDR3 spans 15 residues. Here the CDR3 DNA reads TGTGCCAGCAGCGCGGGACTACCACCCAACAATGAGCAGTTCTTC. Protein product: CASSAGLPPNNEQFF.

The chain couples TRBV10-3 to TRBJ1-1; D gene unclear. Between the trimmed V and J ends, which lost 7 bases and 2 bases, there was a span of 14 bases. The CDR3 is made up of 14 amino acids. Germline V CDR1 and CDR2: ENHRY, SYGVKD. The CDR3 region is CAITRTASNTEAFF. The CDR3 nucleotides are TGTGCCATCACCCGAACTGCCTCTAACACTGAAGCTTTCTTT.

This clone appeared a few times. The V gene is TRBV28, the J gene TRBJ2-7, with 9 positions matching TRBD2. In germline, CDR1 is MDHEN, CDR2 SYDVKM. After removal of 6 bases from V and 1 base from J, the junction contained 7 bases not matched to a gene. The CDR3 has 15 residues. The CDR3 DNA reads as TGTGCCAGCAGACCGACTAGCGGATCTTCCTACGAGCAGTACTTC. This encodes CASRPTSGSSYEQYF.

The chain uses TRBV10-1 and TRBJ2-7; 10 bases line up with TRBD2. Germline V CDR1 and CDR2: WNHNN, SYGVQD (reference sequence). The CDR3 has 15 residues. V dropped 3 bases and J dropped 1; count of bases not matched to a gene: 3. Here the CDR3 reads CASSDRTSGSYEQYF. Here the CDR3 DNA reads TGCGCCAGCAGTGACCGGACTAGCGGTTCCTACGAGCAGTACTTC.

This chain links TRBV28 with TRBJ2-1; a weak D match, TRBD2 (6 bases). The CDR3 contains 12 residues. The V end was cut by 2 bases, the J end by 10 bases, with 9 bases between. CDR1 and CDR2 from the germline V gene are MDHEN and SYDVKM. CDR3 protein: CASSLPGLEQFF. Here the CDR3 DNA reads TGTGCCAGCAGTTTACCGGGACTGGAGCAGTTCTTC. Complete variable domain (other parts from reference TRBV28 and TRBJ2-1): DVKVTQSSRYLVKRTGEKVFLECVQDMDHENMFWYRQDPGLGLRLIYFSYDVKMKEKGDIPEGYSVSREKKERFSLILESASTNQTSMYLCASSLPGLEQFFGPGTRLTVL.

There are a few counts of this clone. The chain has TRBV10-2 and TRBJ2-1; 11 bases fit TRBD2. The trim removed 1 base at V and 8 bases at J, leaving 4 bases unmatched. CDR3 length equals 15 residues. The V gene's germline CDR1 is WSHSY and CDR2 SAAADI. The CDR3 bases are TGCGCCAGCAGTGAGTTAGCGGGAGGGCAGGATGAGCAGTTCTTC. Protein product: CASSELAGGQDEQFF.

This clone was seen a single time. The chain is built from TRBV5-1 and TRBJ2-2; 9 bases agree with TRBD1. The CDR3 has 15 residues. Germline lookup yields CDR1 SGHRS and CDR2 YFSETQ. V shed 0 bases, J shed 5 bases, and the junction held 2 bases outside the gene matches. The CDR3 is CASSLVGQGTGELFF. In DNA, the CDR3 is TGCGCCAGCAGCTTGGTGGGACAGGGAACCGGGGAGCTGTTTTTT.

This chain links TRBV24-1 with TRBJ2-7; D may be TRBD1 (6 bases). This CDR3 comprises 16 residues. The germline V gene encodes CDR1 KGHDR and CDR2 SFDVKD. Trimming pared 1 base from V and 6 bases from J, leaving 18 bases between. The DNA for the CDR3 is TGTGCCACCAGTGATTTCCTACAGGGAGAGAAAGGCGAGCAGTACTTC. The encoded protein is CATSDFLQGEKGEQYF.

This clone was seen only once. The genes are TRBV6-6 and TRBJ1-6, with D unresolved. V lost 6 bases and J lost 12, with 15 bases in between. CDR3 size: 13 residues. Germline V lookup: CDR1 MNHNY, CDR2 SVGAGI (reference sequence). CDR3 DNA: TGTGCCAGCAGGGACTCGGGAGTCGGACCCCTCCACTTT. The encoded protein is CASRDSGVGPLHF.

The chain joins TRBV29-1 to TRBJ2-7; TRBD1 matches 8 bases. There are 13 residues in the CDR3. The V segment lost 3 bases and the J segment 3 bases; nucleotides outside the gene matches: 4. CDR1 is SQVTM, CDR2 ANQGSEA, per germline. Written as DNA, the CDR3 is TGCAGCGTTGAGGGGACAGGCCTCTACGAGCAGTACTTC. This sequence encodes CSVEGTGLYEQYF.

J is TRBJ2-3 and V is TRBV7-2, with 10 bases identical to TRBD2. The CDR3 spans 16 residues. Trimming at V came to 2 bases and at J to 4 bases, leaving 6 bases not matched to a gene. Germline values: CDR1 SGHTA, CDR2 FQGNSA. The CDR3 sequence is CASSLFASGSSDTQYF. The CDR3 nucleotides read TGTGCCAGCAGCTTATTCGCTAGCGGGAGTTCAGATACGCAGTATTTT.

The chain has TRBV7-2 and TRBJ2-2, with D uncertain. This CDR3 is built from 12 residues. Trimming pared 5 bases from V and 7 bases from J, leaving 8 bases between. Germline values: CDR1 SGHTA, CDR2 FQGNSA. CDR3: CASSLEIGELFF. CDR3 nucleotides: TGTGCCAGCAGCCTCGAGATCGGGGAGCTGTTTTTT.

The chain carries TRBV7-9 and TRBJ1-2; 7 bases match TRBD1. Germline lookup yields CDR1 SEHNR and CDR2 FQNEAQ (reference sequence). The V gene end was trimmed by 0 bases and the J gene end by 8 bases; junction bases not matched to a gene: 3. CDR3 length: 13 amino acids. DNA of the CDR3: TGTGCCAGCAGCTTAGCCCAGGGGGTGGGCTACACCTTC. Protein: CASSLAQGVGYTF.

The rearrangement joins TRBV9 to TRBJ2-2; 16 bases align to TRBD2. Germline V gene lookup returns CDR1 SGDLS and CDR2 YYNGEE. J gave up 0 bases and V 3 bases, and 2 bases lay outside the gene matches. CDR3 size: 18 residues. The CDR3 loop is CASSEGTSGRANTGELFF. CDR3 sequence (DNA): TGTGCCAGCAGCGAGGGGACTAGCGGGAGGGCGAACACCGGGGAGCTGTTTTTT.

The V gene is TRBV18, the J gene TRBJ2-1; TRBD2 matches at 9 bases. From germline, CDR1 is KGHSH and CDR2 LQKENI. The CDR3 is 15 residues long. V lost 4 bases and J lost 5; bases outside the gene matches: 6. The CDR3: CASSRGTSFDNEQFF. CDR3 nucleotide sequence: TGTGCCAGCTCACGGGGGACTAGCTTCGACAATGAGCAGTTCTTC.

The gene calls are TRBV18 and TRBJ2-7; 12 nucleotides line up with TRBD1. V gave up 4 bases and J gave up 5 bases; unmatched junction bases: 6. CDR1 is KGHSH, CDR2 LQKENI, per germline. The CDR3 is 15 amino acids. CDR3 sequence: CASSLHGTGGHEQYF. CDR3 nucleotides: TGTGCCAGCTCACTCCACGGGACAGGGGGCCACGAGCAGTACTTC. Combining the CDR3 with reference TRBV18 and TRBJ2-7 gives the whole variable domain NAGVMQNPRHLVRRRGQEARLRCSPMKGHSHVYWYRQLPEEGLKFMVYLQKENIIDESGMPKERFSAEFPKEGPSILRIQQVVRGDSAAYFCASSLHGTGGHEQYFGPGTRLTVT.

V is TRBV4-1 and J is TRBJ1-4, with 10 bases identical to TRBD1. Germline CDR1 reads MGHRA; CDR2 reads YSYEKL. V gave up 4 bases and J gave up 6 bases; unmatched junction bases: 8. The CDR3 length is 16 residues. The chain's CDR3 is CASSRGTGVSDEKLFF. CDR3 nucleotide sequence: TGCGCCAGCAGCCGAGGGACAGGGGTGAGCGATGAAAAACTGTTTTTT.

This clone occurred a few times. This rearrangement joins TRBV30 to TRBJ2-7; possibly TRBD1 for D (5 bases). The germline gives CDR1 GTSNPN, CDR2 SVGIG (reference sequence). The CDR3 runs 14 residues. With 3 bases removed from V and 1 base from J, the gap between germline ends came to 13 bases. The CDR3 here is CAWSRKGPSYEQYF. The CDR3 DNA follows: TGTGCCTGGAGCCGCAAGGGGCCGTCCTACGAGCAGTACTTC.

The chain recombines TRBV29-1 with TRBJ2-7, with D perhaps TRBD1 (5 bases). This CDR3 has 11 residues. The V and J ends lost 6 bases and 2 bases respectively, with 8 bases between them. CDR1 and CDR2 (germline): SQVTM, ANQGSEA. The CDR3, as DNA: TGCAGCGTCCTGGGGCCCTACGAGCAGTACTTC. Translated: CSVLGPYEQYF.

This sequence joins TRBV11-2 and TRBJ2-1; possibly TRBD1 for D (5 bases). This CDR3 has 12 amino acids. Trimming stripped 2 bases from V and 10 bases from J, with 9 bases between. Germline assignment: CDR1 SGHAT and CDR2 FQNNGV. The CDR3 spells CASSLRQYEQFF. DNA for the CDR3: TGTGCCAGCAGCTTAAGACAGTACGAGCAGTTCTTC.

The gene calls are TRBV2 and TRBJ2-7, with 9 bases that match TRBD1. The CDR3 covers 15 residues. CDR1 and CDR2 (germline): SNHLY, FYNNEI. V lost 6 bases and J lost 2; bases outside the gene matches: 8. The CDR3 spells CASSVPGQGTYEQYF. The CDR3 bases are TGTGCCAGCAGCGTACCGGGACAGGGCACCTACGAGCAGTACTTC.

The chain uses TRBV28 and TRBJ1-3; 7 nucleotides agree with TRBD1. CDR3 length: 15 amino acids. Germline V gene data show CDR1 as MDHEN and CDR2 as SYDVKM. J lost 3 bases, V lost 3 bases, and 5 bases had no gene match. The DNA of the CDR3 is TGTGCCAGCAGTTTTCCAGGGGGAGGTGGAAACACCATATATTTT. Translated, it gives CASSFPGGGGNTIYF.

The chain is built from TRBV7-2 and TRBJ2-3; D is possibly TRBD2 (6 bases). The CDR3 runs 15 residues. V dropped 2 bases and J dropped 0 bases, with 9 bases sitting between them. Germline assignment: CDR1 SGHTA and CDR2 FQGNSA. The CDR3 coding sequence is TGTGCCAGCAGCTTAACGGGACTCAGCACAGATACGCAGTATTTT. The encoded protein is CASSLTGLSTDTQYF.

This clone appeared a few times. Sequence at one end of the junction differs from germline and may be a read error. The gene calls are TRBV6-6 and TRBJ1-2; D gene uncertain. This CDR3 spans 13 amino acids. Germline V gene lookup returns CDR1 MNHNY and CDR2 SVGAGI (reference sequence). The CDR3 loop is CASSYVADYGYTF. CDR3 coding DNA: TGTGCCAGCAGTTACGTCGCTGACTACGGCTACACCTTC.